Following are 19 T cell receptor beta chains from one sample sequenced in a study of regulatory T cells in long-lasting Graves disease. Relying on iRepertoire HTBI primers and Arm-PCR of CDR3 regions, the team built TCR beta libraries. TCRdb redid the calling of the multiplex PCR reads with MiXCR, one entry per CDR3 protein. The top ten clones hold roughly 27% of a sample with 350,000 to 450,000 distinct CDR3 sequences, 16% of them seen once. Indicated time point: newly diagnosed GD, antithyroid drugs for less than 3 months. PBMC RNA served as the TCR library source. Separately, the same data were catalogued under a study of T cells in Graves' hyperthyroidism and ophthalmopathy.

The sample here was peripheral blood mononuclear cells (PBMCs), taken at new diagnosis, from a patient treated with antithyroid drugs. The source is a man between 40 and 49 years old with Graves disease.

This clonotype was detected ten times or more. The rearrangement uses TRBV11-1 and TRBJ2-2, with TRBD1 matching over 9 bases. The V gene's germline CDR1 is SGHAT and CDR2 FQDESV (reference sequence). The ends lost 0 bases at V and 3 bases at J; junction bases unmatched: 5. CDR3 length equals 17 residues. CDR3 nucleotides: TGTGCCAGCAGCTTAGCGCGGGGACAGGGAGACACCGGGGAGCTGTTTTTT. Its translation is CASSLARGQGDTGELFF.

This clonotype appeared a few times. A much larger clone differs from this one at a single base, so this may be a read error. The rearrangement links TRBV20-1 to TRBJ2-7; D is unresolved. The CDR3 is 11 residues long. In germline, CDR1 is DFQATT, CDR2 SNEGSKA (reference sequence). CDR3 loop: CSASPSFEQYF. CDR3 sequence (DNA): TGCAGTGCTAGTCCCTCCTTCGAGCAGTACTTC.

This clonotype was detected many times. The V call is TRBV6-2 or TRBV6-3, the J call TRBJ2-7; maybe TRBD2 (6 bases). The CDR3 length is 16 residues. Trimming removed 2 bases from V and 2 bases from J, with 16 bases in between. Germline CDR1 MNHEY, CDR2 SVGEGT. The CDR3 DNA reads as TGTGCCAGCAGTTACGGGGATTGGGGGGACCCCTACGAGCAGTACTTC. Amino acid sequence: CASSYGDWGDPYEQYF.

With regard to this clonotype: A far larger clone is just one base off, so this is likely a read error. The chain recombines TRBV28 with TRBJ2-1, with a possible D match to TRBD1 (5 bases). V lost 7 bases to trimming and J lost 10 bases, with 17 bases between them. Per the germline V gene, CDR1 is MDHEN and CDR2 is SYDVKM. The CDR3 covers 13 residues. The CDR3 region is CASISQEIGEQFF. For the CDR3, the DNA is TGTGCCAGCATTTCACAGGAGATTGGCGAGCAGTTCTTC.

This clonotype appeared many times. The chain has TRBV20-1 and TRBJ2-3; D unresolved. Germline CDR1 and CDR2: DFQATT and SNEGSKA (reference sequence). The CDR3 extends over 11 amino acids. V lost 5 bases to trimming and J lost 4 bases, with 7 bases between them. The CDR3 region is CSASQPDTQYF. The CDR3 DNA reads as TGCAGTGCTTCGCAGCCAGATACGCAGTATTTT.

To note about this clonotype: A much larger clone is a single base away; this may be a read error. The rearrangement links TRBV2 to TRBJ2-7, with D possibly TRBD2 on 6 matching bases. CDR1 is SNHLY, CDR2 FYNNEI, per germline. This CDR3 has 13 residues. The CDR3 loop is CAGSGRFPYEQYF. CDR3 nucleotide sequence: TGCGCCGGCAGCGGGCGTTTTCCCTACGAGCAGTACTTC.

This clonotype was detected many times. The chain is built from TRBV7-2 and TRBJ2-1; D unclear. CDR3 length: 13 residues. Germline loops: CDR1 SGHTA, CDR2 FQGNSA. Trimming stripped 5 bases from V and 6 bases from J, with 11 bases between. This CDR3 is CASSPGPINEQFF. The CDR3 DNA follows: TGTGCCAGCAGCCCTGGGCCAATCAATGAGCAGTTCTTC. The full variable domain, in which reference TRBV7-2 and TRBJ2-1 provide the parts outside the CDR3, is GAGVSQSPSNKVTEKGKDVELRCDPISGHTALYWYRQSLGQGLEFLIYFQGNSAPDKSGLPSDRFSAERTGGSVSTLTIQRTQQEDSAVYLCASSPGPINEQFFGPGTRLTVL.

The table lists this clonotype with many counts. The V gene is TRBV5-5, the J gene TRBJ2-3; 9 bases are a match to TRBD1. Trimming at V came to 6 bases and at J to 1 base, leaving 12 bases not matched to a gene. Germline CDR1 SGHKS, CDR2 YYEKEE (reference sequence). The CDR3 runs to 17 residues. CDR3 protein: CASTPRPRQGGTDTQYF. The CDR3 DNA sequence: TGTGCCAGCACCCCCCGCCCCCGACAGGGGGGCACAGATACGCAGTATTTT.

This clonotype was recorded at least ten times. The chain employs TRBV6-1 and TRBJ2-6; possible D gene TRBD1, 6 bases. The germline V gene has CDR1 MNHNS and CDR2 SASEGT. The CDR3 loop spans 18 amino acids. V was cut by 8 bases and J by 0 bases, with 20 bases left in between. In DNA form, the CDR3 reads TGTGCCAGCCGCACGCTCAGGGGCCAGAGCTCTGGGGCCAACGTCCTGACTTTC. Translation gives CASRTLRGQSSGANVLTF.

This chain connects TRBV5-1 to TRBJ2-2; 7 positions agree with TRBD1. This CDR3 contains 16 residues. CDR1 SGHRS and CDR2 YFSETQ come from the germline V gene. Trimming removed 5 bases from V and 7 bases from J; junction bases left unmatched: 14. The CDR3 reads CASRQTERGLHGELFF. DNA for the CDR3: TGCGCCAGCAGGCAGACGGAGAGGGGGCTTCACGGGGAGCTGTTTTTT.

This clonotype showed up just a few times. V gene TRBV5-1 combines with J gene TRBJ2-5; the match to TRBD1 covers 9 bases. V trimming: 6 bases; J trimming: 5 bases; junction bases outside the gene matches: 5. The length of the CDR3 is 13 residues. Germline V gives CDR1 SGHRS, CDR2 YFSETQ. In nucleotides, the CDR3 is TGCGCCAGCACCAGGACAGGGGACGAGACCCAGTACTTC. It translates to CASTRTGDETQYF.

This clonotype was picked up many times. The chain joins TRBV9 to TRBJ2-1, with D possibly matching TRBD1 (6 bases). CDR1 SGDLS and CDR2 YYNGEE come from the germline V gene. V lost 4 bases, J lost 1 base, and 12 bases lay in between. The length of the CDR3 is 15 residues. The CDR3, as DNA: TGTGCCAGCAGCCCCCGGGACAAATCCTACAATGAGCAGTTCTTC. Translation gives CASSPRDKSYNEQFF.

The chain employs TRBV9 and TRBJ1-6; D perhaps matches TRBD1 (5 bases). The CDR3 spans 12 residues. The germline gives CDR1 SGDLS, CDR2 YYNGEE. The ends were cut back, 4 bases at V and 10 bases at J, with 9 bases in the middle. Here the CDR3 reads CASSHGTSPLHF. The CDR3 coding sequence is TGTGCCAGCAGCCACGGGACGTCACCCCTCCACTTT. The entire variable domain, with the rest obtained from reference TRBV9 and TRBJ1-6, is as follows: DSGVTQTPKHLITATGQRVTLRCSPRSGDLSVYWYQQSLDQGLQFLIQYYNGEERAKGNILERFSAQQFPDLHSELNLSSLELGDSALYFCASSHGTSPLHFGNGTRLTVT.

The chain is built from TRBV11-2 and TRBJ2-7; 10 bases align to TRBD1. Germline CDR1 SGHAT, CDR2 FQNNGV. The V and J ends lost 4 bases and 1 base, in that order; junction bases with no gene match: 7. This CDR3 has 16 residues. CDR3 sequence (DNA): TGTGCCAGCAGCTCCCCCGGGACAGGGGAATCCTACGAGCAGTACTTC. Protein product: CASSSPGTGESYEQYF.

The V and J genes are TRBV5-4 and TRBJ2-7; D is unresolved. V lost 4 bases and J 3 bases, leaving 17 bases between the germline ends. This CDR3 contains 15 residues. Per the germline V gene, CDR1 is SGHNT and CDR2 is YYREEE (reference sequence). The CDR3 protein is CASSSLEIGGYEQYF. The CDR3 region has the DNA TGTGCCAGCAGCAGCTTGGAAATTGGCGGCTACGAGCAGTACTTC.

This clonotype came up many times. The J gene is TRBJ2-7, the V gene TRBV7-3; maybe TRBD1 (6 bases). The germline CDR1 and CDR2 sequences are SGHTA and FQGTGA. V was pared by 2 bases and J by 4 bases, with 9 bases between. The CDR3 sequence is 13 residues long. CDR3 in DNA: TGTGCCAGCAGCTTACTAGGGGGTTACGAGCAGTACTTC. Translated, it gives CASSLLGGYEQYF.

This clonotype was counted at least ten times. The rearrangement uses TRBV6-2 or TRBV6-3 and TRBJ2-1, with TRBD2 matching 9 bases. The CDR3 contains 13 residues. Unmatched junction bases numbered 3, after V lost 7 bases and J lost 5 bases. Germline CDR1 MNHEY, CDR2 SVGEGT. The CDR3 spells CASTSSGDNEQFF. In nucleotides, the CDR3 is TGTGCCAGCACTTCTAGCGGGGACAATGAGCAGTTCTTC.

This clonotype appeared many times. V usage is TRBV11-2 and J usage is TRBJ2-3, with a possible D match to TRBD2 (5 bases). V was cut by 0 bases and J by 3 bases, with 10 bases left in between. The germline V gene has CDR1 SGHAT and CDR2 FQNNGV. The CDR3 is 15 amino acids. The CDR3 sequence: CASSLEGSRTDTQYF. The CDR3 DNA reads TGTGCCAGCAGCTTAGAGGGGAGTAGGACAGATACGCAGTATTTT.

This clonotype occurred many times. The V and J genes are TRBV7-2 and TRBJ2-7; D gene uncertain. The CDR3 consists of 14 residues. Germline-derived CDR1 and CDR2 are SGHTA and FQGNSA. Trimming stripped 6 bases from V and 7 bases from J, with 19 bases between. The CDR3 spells CASRLQVAAREQYF. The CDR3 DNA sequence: TGTGCCAGCAGACTCCAGGTGGCCGCCCGGGAGCAGTACTTC.